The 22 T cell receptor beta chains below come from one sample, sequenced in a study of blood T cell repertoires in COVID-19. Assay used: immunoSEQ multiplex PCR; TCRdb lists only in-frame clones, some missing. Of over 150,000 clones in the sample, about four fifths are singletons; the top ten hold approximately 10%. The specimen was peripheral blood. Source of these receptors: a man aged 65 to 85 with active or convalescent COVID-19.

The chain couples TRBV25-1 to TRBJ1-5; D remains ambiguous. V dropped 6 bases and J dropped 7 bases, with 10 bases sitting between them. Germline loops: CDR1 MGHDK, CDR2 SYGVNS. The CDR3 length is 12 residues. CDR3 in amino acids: CASREGSQPQHF. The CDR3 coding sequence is TGTGCCAGCAGAGAGGGTTCCCAGCCCCAGCATTTT.

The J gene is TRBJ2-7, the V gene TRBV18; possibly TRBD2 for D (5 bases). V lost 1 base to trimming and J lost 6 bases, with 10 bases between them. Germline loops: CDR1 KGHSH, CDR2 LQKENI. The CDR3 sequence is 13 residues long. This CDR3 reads CASSPLAGTEQYF. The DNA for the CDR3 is TGTGCCAGCTCACCACTTGCGGGTACCGAGCAGTACTTC.

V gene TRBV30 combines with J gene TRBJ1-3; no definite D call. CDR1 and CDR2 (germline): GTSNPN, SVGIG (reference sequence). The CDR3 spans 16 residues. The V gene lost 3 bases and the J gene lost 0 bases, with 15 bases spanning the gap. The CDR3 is CAWRVGTVISGNTIYF. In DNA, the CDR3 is TGTGCCTGGAGGGTGGGCACGGTCATCTCTGGAAACACCATATATTTT.

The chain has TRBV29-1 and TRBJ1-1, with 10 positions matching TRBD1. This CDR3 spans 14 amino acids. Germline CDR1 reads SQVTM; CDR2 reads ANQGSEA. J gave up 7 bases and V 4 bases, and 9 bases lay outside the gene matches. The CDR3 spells CSVAGDRGPGEAFF. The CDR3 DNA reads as TGCAGCGTTGCGGGTGACAGGGGGCCGGGTGAAGCTTTCTTT.

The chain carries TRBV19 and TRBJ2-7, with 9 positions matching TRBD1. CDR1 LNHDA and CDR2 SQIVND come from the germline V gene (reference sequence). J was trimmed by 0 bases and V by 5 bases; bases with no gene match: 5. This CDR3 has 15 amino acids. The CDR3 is CASSAMTGGSYEQYF. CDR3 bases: TGTGCCAGTAGTGCCATGACAGGGGGCTCCTACGAGCAGTACTTC.

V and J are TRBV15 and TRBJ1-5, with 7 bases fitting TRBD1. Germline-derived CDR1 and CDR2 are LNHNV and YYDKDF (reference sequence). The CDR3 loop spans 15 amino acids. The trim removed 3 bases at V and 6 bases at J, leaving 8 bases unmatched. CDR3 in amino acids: CATSRSRQGLQPQHF. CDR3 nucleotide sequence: TGTGCCACCAGCAGGTCTCGACAGGGTCTTCAGCCCCAGCATTTT.

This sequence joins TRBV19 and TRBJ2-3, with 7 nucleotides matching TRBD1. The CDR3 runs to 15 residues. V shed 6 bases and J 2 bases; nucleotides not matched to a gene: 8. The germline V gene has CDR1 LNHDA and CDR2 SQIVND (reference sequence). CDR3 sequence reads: CASRPRDRNTDTQYF. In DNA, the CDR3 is TGTGCCAGTAGGCCCCGGGACAGAAACACAGATACGCAGTATTTT.

CDR3 residues: CASSLGGRYEQYF. The CDR3 DNA reads as TGTGCCAGCAGCTTAGGGGGGCGTTACGAGCAGTACTTC. This chain connects TRBV7-2 to TRBJ2-7; D possibly corresponds to TRBD1 (6 bases). Germline V gene lookup returns CDR1 SGHTA and CDR2 FQGNSA. This CDR3 comprises 13 residues. V was cut by 1 base and J by 4 bases, with 8 bases left in between. The whole variable domain, remainder taken from reference TRBV7-2 and TRBJ2-7, is GAGVSQSPSNKVTEKGKDVELRCDPISGHTALYWYRQSLGQGLEFLIYFQGNSAPDKSGLPSDRFSAERTGGSVSTLTIQRTQQEDSAVYLCASSLGGRYEQYFGPGTRLTVT.

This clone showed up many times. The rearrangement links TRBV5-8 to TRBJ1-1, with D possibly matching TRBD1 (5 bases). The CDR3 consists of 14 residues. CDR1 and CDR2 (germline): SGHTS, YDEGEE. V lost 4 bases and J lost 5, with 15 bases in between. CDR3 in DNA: TGTGCCAGCAGCCCGGTCCCGGGGGGGACTGAAGCTTTCTTT. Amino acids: CASSPVPGGTEAFF.

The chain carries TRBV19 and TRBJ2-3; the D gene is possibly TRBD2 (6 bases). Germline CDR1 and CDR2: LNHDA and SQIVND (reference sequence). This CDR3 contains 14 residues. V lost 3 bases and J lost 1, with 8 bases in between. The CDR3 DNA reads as TGTGCCAGTAGTATTAAGCGGGGCACAGATACGCAGTATTTT. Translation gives CASSIKRGTDTQYF.

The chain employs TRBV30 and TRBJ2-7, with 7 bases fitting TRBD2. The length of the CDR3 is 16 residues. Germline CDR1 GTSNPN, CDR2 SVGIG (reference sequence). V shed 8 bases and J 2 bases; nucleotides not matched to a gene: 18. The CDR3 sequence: CAAGRPIVGRAYEQYF. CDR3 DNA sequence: TGTGCCGCGGGCAGACCAATCGTTGGGAGGGCCTACGAGCAGTACTTC.

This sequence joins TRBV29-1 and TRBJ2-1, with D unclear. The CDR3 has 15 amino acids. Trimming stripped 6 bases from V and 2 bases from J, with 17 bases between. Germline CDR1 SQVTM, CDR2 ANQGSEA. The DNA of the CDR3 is TGCAGCGTGATACCGCCCCTCGCGACCTACAATGAGCAGTTCTTC. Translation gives CSVIPPLATYNEQFF.

DNA of the CDR3: TGCAGCGTGCCCCTCGACAGCCACTATGGCTACACCTTC. It translates to CSVPLDSHYGYTF. V is TRBV29-1 and J is TRBJ1-2; maybe TRBD1 (5 bases). The germline V gene encodes CDR1 SQVTM and CDR2 ANQGSEA. V was cut by 6 bases and J by 3 bases, with 14 bases left in between. The length of the CDR3 is 13 residues.

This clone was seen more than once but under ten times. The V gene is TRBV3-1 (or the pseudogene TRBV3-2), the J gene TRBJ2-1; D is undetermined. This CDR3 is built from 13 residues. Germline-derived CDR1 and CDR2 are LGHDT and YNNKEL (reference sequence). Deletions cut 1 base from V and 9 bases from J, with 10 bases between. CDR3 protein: CASSQGWAGEQFF. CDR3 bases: TGTGCCAGCAGCCAAGGGTGGGCAGGTGAGCAGTTCTTC.

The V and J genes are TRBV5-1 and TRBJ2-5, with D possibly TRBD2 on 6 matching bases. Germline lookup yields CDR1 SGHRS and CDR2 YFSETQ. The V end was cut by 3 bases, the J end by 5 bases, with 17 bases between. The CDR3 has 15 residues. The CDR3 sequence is CASSYDVGGFETQYF. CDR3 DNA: TGCGCCAGCAGCTATGACGTGGGGGGTTTCGAGACCCAGTACTTC. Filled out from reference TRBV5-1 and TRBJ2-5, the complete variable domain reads KAGVTQTPRYLIKTRGQQVTLSCSPISGHRSVSWYQQTPGQGLQFLFEYFSETQRNKGNFPGRFSGRQFSNSRSEMNVSTLELGDSALYLCASSYDVGGFETQYFGPGTRLLVL.

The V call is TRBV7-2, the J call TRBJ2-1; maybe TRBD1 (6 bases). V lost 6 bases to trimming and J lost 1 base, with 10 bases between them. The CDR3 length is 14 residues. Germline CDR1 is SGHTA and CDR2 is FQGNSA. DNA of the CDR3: TGTGCCAGCAGGCGAGGGGGATCCTACAATGAGCAGTTCTTC. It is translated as CASRRGGSYNEQFF.

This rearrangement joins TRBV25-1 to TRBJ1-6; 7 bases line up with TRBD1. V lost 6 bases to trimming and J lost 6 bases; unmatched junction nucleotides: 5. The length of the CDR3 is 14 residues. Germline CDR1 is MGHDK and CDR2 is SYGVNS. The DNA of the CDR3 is TGTGCCAGCAGCAGACAGGGCCGTAATTCACCCCTCCACTTT. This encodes CASSRQGRNSPLHF.

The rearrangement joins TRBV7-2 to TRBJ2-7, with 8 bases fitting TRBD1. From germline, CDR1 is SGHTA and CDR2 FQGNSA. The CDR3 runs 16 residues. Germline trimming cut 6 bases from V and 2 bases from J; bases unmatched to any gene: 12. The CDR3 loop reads CASSQRSGTGAYEQYF. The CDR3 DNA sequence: TGTGCCAGCAGTCAAAGGTCCGGGACAGGAGCCTACGAGCAGTACTTC.

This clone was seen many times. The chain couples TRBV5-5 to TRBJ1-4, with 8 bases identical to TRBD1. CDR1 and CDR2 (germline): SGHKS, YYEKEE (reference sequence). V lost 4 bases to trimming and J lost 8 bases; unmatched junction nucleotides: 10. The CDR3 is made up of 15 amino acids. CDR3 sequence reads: CASSTYRGSYEKLFF. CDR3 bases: TGTGCCAGCAGCACCTACAGGGGGTCATACGAAAAACTGTTTTTT.

The CDR3 coding sequence is TGTGCCAGCGAGGGTGTTAATGAAAAACTGTTTTTT. This gives the protein CASEGVNEKLFF. V usage is TRBV2 and J usage is TRBJ1-4; D ambiguous. The V end lost 8 bases, the J end lost 4 bases, and 8 bases lay between the germline ends. The CDR3 is made up of 12 amino acids. Germline V gene data show CDR1 as SNHLY and CDR2 as FYNNEI.

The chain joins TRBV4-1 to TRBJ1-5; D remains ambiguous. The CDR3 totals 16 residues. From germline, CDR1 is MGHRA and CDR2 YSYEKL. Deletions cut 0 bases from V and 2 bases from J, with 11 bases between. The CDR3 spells CASSQESLNGNQPQHF. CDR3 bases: TGCGCCAGCAGCCAAGAGTCCCTAAACGGCAATCAGCCCCAGCATTTT.

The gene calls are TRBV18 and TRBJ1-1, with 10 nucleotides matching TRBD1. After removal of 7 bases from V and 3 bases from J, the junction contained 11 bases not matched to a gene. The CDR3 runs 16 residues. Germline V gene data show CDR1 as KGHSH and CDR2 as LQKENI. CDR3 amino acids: CASLLTGTGVHTEAFF. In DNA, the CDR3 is TGTGCCAGCTTGCTCACCGGGACAGGGGTTCACACTGAAGCTTTCTTT.